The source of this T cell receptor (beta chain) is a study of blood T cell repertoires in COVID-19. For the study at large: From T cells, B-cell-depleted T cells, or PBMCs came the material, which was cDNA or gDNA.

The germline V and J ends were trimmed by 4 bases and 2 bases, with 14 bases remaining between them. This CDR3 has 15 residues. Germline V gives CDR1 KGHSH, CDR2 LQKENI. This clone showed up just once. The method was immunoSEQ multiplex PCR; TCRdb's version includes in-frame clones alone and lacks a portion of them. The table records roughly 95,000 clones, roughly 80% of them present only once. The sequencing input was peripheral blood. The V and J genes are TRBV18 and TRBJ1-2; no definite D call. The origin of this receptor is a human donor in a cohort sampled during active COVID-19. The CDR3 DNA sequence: TGTGCCAGCTCACGAATTTCCAAGGAGAACTATGGCTACACCTTC. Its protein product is CASSRISKENYGYTF.